This TCR beta chain was observed in a study of shared clonotypes between healthy human individuals. Study results and limitations: The study found about 5% of naive CD4 clonotypes shared across a few donors.

About this clone: Antigen unknown.

The assay used deep level. Libraries were prepared by immunoSEQ multiplex PCR; TCRdb keeps only in-frame clonotypes and omits some of them. The sample records about a million clones, approximately 72% being singletons. Splitting of CD4+ cells produced CD45RA+ naive and CD45RA-negative memory subsets. The trim removed 5 bases at V and 4 bases at J, leaving 11 bases unmatched. The CDR3 contains 15 residues. Germline lookup yields CDR1 SGHTA and CDR2 FQGNSA. Sequencing was performed on memory CD4+ T cells sorted from blood. Subset noted: CD45RA-negative fraction. V gene TRBV7-2 combines with J gene TRBJ2-7; 7 nucleotides line up with TRBD2. This receptor was obtained from a man younger than 35 in good health. CDR3 nucleotides: TGTGCCAGCAGCACCCTCGGGCTAGCGGCGTACGAGCAGTACTTC. It codes for CASSTLGLAAYEQYF.